One sample yielded the 6 T cell receptor beta chains listed below, sequenced in a study of shared clonotypes between healthy human individuals. The table came from immunoSEQ multiplex PCR; TCRdb's copy has only in-frame clones and leaves some out. This table holds about 2,100,000 clones, about 93% found once. Cells designated naive CD8 were CD45RO-negative and were positively selected for CCR7, with terminally differentiated effector memory CD45RA+ cells excluded. Sequencing was performed on naive CD8+ T cells from PBMCs. These receptors all come from a man between 18 and 29 years old in good health. Some clones in this sample may be carry-over from other donors' samples.

The chain has TRBV7-9 and TRBJ2-7, with TRBD1 matching over 7 bases. Germline values: CDR1 SEHNR, CDR2 FQNEAQ (reference sequence). The CDR3 is made up of 16 amino acids. V lost 0 bases and J lost 5; bases outside the gene matches: 10. DNA for the CDR3: TGTGCCAGCAGCTTAGCGCTTTCGCAGGGGGTTAACGAGCAGTACTTC. The encoded protein is CASSLALSQGVNEQYF.

The genes are TRBV28 and TRBJ1-4; perhaps TRBD1 as D (6 bases). The germline V and J ends were trimmed by 2 bases and 8 bases, with 12 bases remaining between them. This CDR3 is 14 amino acids long. Germline values: CDR1 MDHEN, CDR2 SYDVKM. The CDR3 protein is CASSLRGGGEKLFF. CDR3 DNA: TGTGCCAGCAGTTTAAGGGGGGGAGGCGAAAAACTGTTTTTT.

On this clone itself: The same CDR3 is also encoded by other DNA sequences in this sample. V usage is TRBV27 and J usage is TRBJ2-3; D possibly uses TRBD1 or TRBD2 (5 bases each). V lost 7 bases and J lost 1, with 9 bases in between. The germline gives CDR1 MNHEY, CDR2 SMNVEV (reference sequence). CDR3 length: 13 amino acids. CDR3: CASTGRGTDTQYF. In nucleotides, the CDR3 is TGTGCCAGCACGGGGCGGGGCACAGATACGCAGTATTTT.

CDR3 loop: CASRSGTLLNTEAFF. The CDR3 DNA reads TGTGCCAGCAGATCCGGGACGCTCCTGAACACTGAAGCTTTCTTT. The rearrangement joins TRBV28 to TRBJ1-1; the D gene is possibly TRBD1 (5 bases). The germline gives CDR1 MDHEN, CDR2 SYDVKM. V was trimmed by 6 bases and J by 0 bases, leaving 14 bases between them. The length of the CDR3 is 15 residues.

The chain recombines TRBV4-1 with TRBJ2-5, with TRBD1 matching 7 bases. The V gene end was trimmed by 2 bases and the J gene end by 5 bases; junction bases not matched to a gene: 11. CDR1 is MGHRA and CDR2 is YSYEKL in the germline V gene. The CDR3 runs to 16 residues. CDR3 sequence: CASSQSTQGFRETQYF. In nucleotides, the CDR3 is TGCGCCAGCAGCCAATCTACACAGGGGTTCCGCGAGACCCAGTACTTC.

The CDR3 loop reads CASSETIYWVNSPLHF. The CDR3 DNA sequence: TGTGCCAGCAGTGAAACTATCTATTGGGTGAATTCACCCCTCCACTTT. This rearrangement joins TRBV25-1 to TRBJ1-6, with D hard to call. Germline loops: CDR1 MGHDK, CDR2 SYGVNS. There are 16 residues in the CDR3. Trimming removed 2 bases at V and 7 bases at J, with 15 bases between.